Following are 30 T cell receptor beta chains from one sample sequenced in a study of post-analysis software for immune sequencing data. General study findings and limits: Among roughly 5 TRBV segments more frequent in patients than controls were TRBV5-6, TRBV5-1 and TRBV20-1.

Prepared TCR beta cDNA libraries contained unique molecular identifiers. TCRdb reprocessed the PCR reads with MiXCR, giving one entry per CDR3 protein. The repertoire holds roughly 540,000 distinct CDR3 sequences, with roughly 34% as singletons. These receptors lack a known antigen. The material sequenced was blood. The receptors were sampled from a girl aged 2-17 years with multiple sclerosis.

This clonotype was seen ten or more times. V is TRBV20-1 and J is TRBJ2-7; a possible D gene is TRBD1 (5 bases). The ends were cut back, 2 bases at V and 2 bases at J, with 10 bases in the middle. CDR1 is DFQATT and CDR2 is SNEGSKA in the germline V gene (reference sequence). CDR3 size: 13 residues. CDR3 sequence (DNA): TGCAGTGCTAGATCTCAGGGAACCTACGAGCAGTACTTC. Translating it yields CSARSQGTYEQYF.

The CDR3 reads CSATGTSGRNEQFF. Written as DNA, the CDR3 is TGCAGTGCTACCGGGACTAGCGGACGCAATGAGCAGTTCTTC. The chain joins TRBV20-1 to TRBJ2-1, with TRBD2 matching 11 bases. The germline gives CDR1 DFQATT, CDR2 SNEGSKA (reference sequence). The CDR3 consists of 14 residues. V lost 4 bases and J lost 6; bases outside the gene matches: 5.

This clonotype was seen a handful of times. This rearrangement joins TRBV12-3 or TRBV12-4 to TRBJ2-3; TRBD1 agrees at 8 bases. This CDR3 has 14 amino acids. The junction had 8 bases not matched to a gene; V was cut back by 7 bases and J by 5 bases. As DNA, the CDR3 is TGTGCCAGCACCACCGGGACAGGTCGAGATACGCAGTATTTT. This sequence encodes CASTTGTGRDTQYF.

The rearrangement uses TRBV20-1 and TRBJ2-1; unclear D gene. V lost 4 bases and J 3 bases, leaving 22 bases between the germline ends. Germline CDR1 is DFQATT and CDR2 is SNEGSKA (reference sequence). The CDR3 runs 17 residues. This CDR3 reads CSATAYGVPISYNEQFF. The CDR3 DNA sequence: TGCAGTGCTACAGCTTATGGGGTCCCGATAAGCTACAATGAGCAGTTCTTC.

This chain connects TRBV5-5 to TRBJ1-2; 9 bases fit TRBD1. V shed 6 bases, J shed 7 bases, and the junction held 13 bases outside the gene matches. The CDR3 runs 15 residues. CDR1 and CDR2 from the germline V gene are SGHKS and YYEKEE (reference sequence). The CDR3 sequence is CASTEDYRGLSGYTF. DNA for the CDR3: TGTGCCAGCACCGAGGATTACAGGGGGCTAAGTGGCTACACCTTC.

The chain employs TRBV10-3 and TRBJ2-7; 10 bases agree with TRBD1. This CDR3 has 14 amino acids. After removal of 6 bases from V and 1 base from J, the junction contained 3 bases not matched to a gene. Looked up from germline, CDR1 is ENHRY and CDR2 is SYGVKD. This CDR3 is CAISRDRGSYEQYF. DNA for the CDR3: TGTGCCATCAGCCGGGACAGGGGTTCCTACGAGCAGTACTTC.

V gene TRBV5-1 combines with J gene TRBJ2-1, with D possibly TRBD2 on 5 matching bases. V was pared by 0 bases and J by 5 bases, with 12 bases between. The CDR3 consists of 15 residues. Per the germline V gene, CDR1 is SGHRS and CDR2 is YFSETQ. The CDR3 DNA reads as TGCGCCAGCAGCTTGGTAGCCGCGGAGGACAATGAGCAGTTCTTC. Its translation is CASSLVAAEDNEQFF.

In this sample, this clonotype turned up many times. The V gene is TRBV6-1, the J gene TRBJ2-1, with no clear D. V lost 4 bases and J 9 bases, leaving 13 bases between the germline ends. The V gene's germline CDR1 is MNHNS and CDR2 SASEGT. The CDR3 extends over 13 amino acids. CDR3 protein: CASSGAPAGEQFF. The CDR3, as DNA: TGTGCCAGCAGTGGGGCCCCCGCTGGTGAGCAGTTCTTC.

This sequence joins TRBV4-1 and TRBJ2-4; a weak D match, TRBD1 (5 bases). Trimming cost V 3 bases and J 3 bases, with 21 bases left between them. Germline CDR1 reads MGHRA; CDR2 reads YSYEKL. The CDR3 is 18 amino acids. The CDR3, as DNA: TGCGCCAGCAGCCATGGCCCCGCCAGGGCCATTGGCAAAAACATTCAGTACTTC. It encodes CASSHGPARAIGKNIQYF.

The chain recombines TRBV5-6 with TRBJ2-1; D remains unclear. The CDR3 runs to 12 residues. Germline CDR1 SGHDT, CDR2 YYEEEE. Trimming took off 4 bases at V and 5 bases at J, with 7 bases between the two ends. The chain's CDR3 is CASSAWDNEQFF. The DNA for the CDR3 is TGTGCCAGCAGCGCATGGGACAATGAGCAGTTCTTC.

V usage is TRBV5-1 and J usage is TRBJ2-7, with D unclear. The ends were cut back, 5 bases at V and 5 bases at J, with 11 bases in the middle. Germline CDR1 SGHRS, CDR2 YFSETQ. CDR3 size: 12 residues. The CDR3: CASSVIGDEQYF. The CDR3, as DNA: TGCGCCAGCAGTGTGATAGGCGACGAGCAGTACTTC.

This chain links TRBV5-1 with TRBJ1-5, with unresolved D. The germline CDR1 and CDR2 sequences are SGHRS and YFSETQ. V was pared by 4 bases and J by 1 base, with 12 bases between. The CDR3 runs to 15 residues. The CDR3 here is CASSRVPESNQPQHF. CDR3 nucleotide sequence: TGCGCCAGCAGCAGGGTCCCGGAAAGCAATCAGCCCCAGCATTTT.

This clonotype showed up just a few times. The CDR3 loop is CASSHEWDQPQHF. CDR3 sequence (DNA): TGCGCCAGCAGCCATGAGTGGGATCAGCCCCAGCATTTT. This chain uses TRBV4-1 with TRBJ1-5; D gene ambiguous. This CDR3 is 13 amino acids long. The germline V gene has CDR1 MGHRA and CDR2 YSYEKL. V was clipped by 3 bases and J by 5 bases, with 8 bases between them.

A single count supports this clonotype. The chain links TRBV4-1 to TRBJ2-4; 8 bases are a match to TRBD2. The CDR3 spans 16 residues. Per the germline V gene, CDR1 is MGHRA and CDR2 is YSYEKL. V shed 0 bases, J shed 13 bases, and the junction held 14 bases outside the gene matches. This CDR3 is CASSQDRGRSAGEQYF. CDR3 sequence (DNA): TGCGCCAGCAGCCAAGATAGGGGTAGATCAGCGGGGGAGCAGTACTTC.

Remarks on this clonotype: An end of the junction differs from the germline gene, which may be a read error. This chain joins TRBV10-2 and TRBJ2-7, with 11 bases aligning to TRBD2. CDR1 WSHSY and CDR2 SAAADI come from the germline V gene. The CDR3 consists of 13 residues. This CDR3 is CSRAGTSGYEQYF. The CDR3 coding sequence is TGCTCCAGGGCGGGGACTAGCGGCTACGAGCAGTACTTC.

A single count supports this clonotype. This CDR3 is CASSHRVGTDTQYF. As DNA, the CDR3 is TGCGCCAGCAGCCACAGGGTTGGCACAGATACGCAGTATTTT. The chain carries TRBV5-1 and TRBJ2-3, with a weak D call TRBD1 (6 bases). The CDR3 has 14 residues. Germline V lookup: CDR1 SGHRS, CDR2 YFSETQ. The ends were cut back, 4 bases at V and 1 base at J, with 10 bases in the middle.

V and J are TRBV7-9 and TRBJ2-4; unclear D gene. This CDR3 is 14 amino acids long. Trimming removed 1 base from V and 2 bases from J, with 6 bases in between. The germline CDR1 and CDR2 sequences are SEHNR and FQNEAQ (reference sequence). The CDR3 DNA sequence: TGTGCCAGCAGCTTAGGCGTTTCCAAAAACATTCAGTACTTC. Its translation: CASSLGVSKNIQYF. Full variable domain (outside the CDR3, taken from reference TRBV7-9 and TRBJ2-4): DTGVSQNPRHKITKRGQNVTFRCDPISEHNRLYWYRQTLGQGPEFLTYFQNEAQLEKSRLLSDRFSAERPKGSFSTLEIQRTEQGDSAMYLCASSLGVSKNIQYFGAGTRLSVL.

This clonotype came up many times. The chain uses TRBV5-6 and TRBJ1-2; 8 nucleotides agree with TRBD1. The CDR3 runs 15 residues. The V and J ends lost 3 bases and 4 bases, in that order; junction bases with no gene match: 8. Germline assignment: CDR1 SGHDT and CDR2 YYEEEE. As DNA, the CDR3 is TGTGCCAGCAGCTCGACAGGGGAAGGGAGCTATGGCTACACCTTC. Translating gives CASSSTGEGSYGYTF. Full variable domain (missing parts from reference TRBV5-6 and TRBJ1-2): DAGVTQSPTHLIKTRGQQVTLRCSPKSGHDTVSWYQQALGQGPQFIFQYYEEEERQRGNFPDRFSGHQFPNYSSELNVNALLLGDSALYLCASSSTGEGSYGYTFGSGTRLTVV.

The rearrangement links TRBV29-1 to TRBJ2-1, with 15 bases that match TRBD2. J was trimmed by 6 bases and V by 4 bases; bases with no gene match: 19. Looked up from germline, CDR1 is SQVTM and CDR2 is ANQGSEA. CDR3 length equals 20 residues. The CDR3 reads CSVGRVGLAGGQIRANEQFF. CDR3 nucleotide sequence: TGCAGCGTTGGAAGGGTGGGACTAGCGGGGGGTCAAATCCGGGCCAATGAGCAGTTCTTC.

This clonotype occurred many times. The CDR3 spells CAISGRTDQETQYF. CDR3 bases: TGTGCCATCAGTGGGCGGACAGATCAAGAGACCCAGTACTTC. The genes are TRBV10-3 and TRBJ2-5, with a weak D call TRBD1 (6 bases). The CDR3 extends over 14 amino acids. Trimming left V 4 bases short and J 2 bases short, with 11 bases between. CDR1 and CDR2 (germline): ENHRY, SYGVKD.

Only one count was recorded for this clonotype. V is TRBV25-1 and J is TRBJ2-5; 9 nucleotides line up with TRBD2. The CDR3 covers 16 residues. CDR1 MGHDK and CDR2 SYGVNS come from the germline V gene. The V gene end was trimmed by 0 bases and the J gene end by 4 bases; junction bases not matched to a gene: 6. CDR3 bases: TGTGCCAGCAGTGAATATGGGCGGGGGGGCCTAGAGACCCAGTACTTC. Residues: CASSEYGRGGLETQYF.

The chain joins TRBV28 to TRBJ2-5; D may be TRBD2 (7 bases). The CDR3 is 17 residues long. The V gene lost 3 bases and the J gene lost 4 bases, with 21 bases spanning the gap. CDR1 and CDR2 (germline): MDHEN, SYDVKM. CDR3 residues: CASSLGWAGALGETQYF. The CDR3 DNA reads TGTGCCAGCAGTTTGGGTTGGGCGGGGGCCCTGGGAGAGACCCAGTACTTC.

This clonotype was counted a few times. The J gene is TRBJ2-5, the V gene TRBV9; D possibly matches TRBD1 or TRBD2 (6 bases each). The closer fit of TRBJ2-7 to the DNA end suggests the J call may be wrong. The CDR3 is 15 residues long. The germline gives CDR1 SGDLS, CDR2 YYNGEE. The CDR3 nucleotides read TGTGCCAGCAGCGTAGATCCGGGGGCGGGAAACGAGCAGTACTTC. As protein: CASSVDPGAGNEQYF.

This clonotype occurred many times. The V call is TRBV7-9, the J call TRBJ2-7; D unclear. CDR3 length equals 14 residues. Between the trimmed V and J ends, which lost 1 base and 3 bases, there was a span of 10 bases. Germline CDR1 and CDR2: SEHNR and FQNEAQ (reference sequence). The CDR3 nucleotides read TGTGCCAGCAGCTTAGGGGGTTCGGGCTACGAGCAGTACTTC. Translation: CASSLGGSGYEQYF. The full variable domain, its missing parts supplied by reference TRBV7-9 and TRBJ2-7, is DTGVSQNPRHKITKRGQNVTFRCDPISEHNRLYWYRQTLGQGPEFLTYFQNEAQLEKSRLLSDRFSAERPKGSFSTLEIQRTEQGDSAMYLCASSLGGSGYEQYFGPGTRLTVT.

This clonotype showed up many times. V gene TRBV7-3 combines with J gene TRBJ2-3; tentative D call: TRBD2 (6 bases). The germline CDR1 and CDR2 sequences are SGHTA and FQGTGA. The V end lost 5 bases, the J end lost 2 bases, and 11 bases lay between the germline ends. The CDR3 contains 14 residues. The CDR3 bases are TGTGCCAGCAGCGAACGGGACTTCACAGATACGCAGTATTTT. Translated: CASSERDFTDTQYF. Full variable domain (rest looked up from reference TRBV7-3 and TRBJ2-3): GAGVSQTPSNKVTEKGKYVELRCDPISGHTALYWYRQSLGQGPEFLIYFQGTGAADDSGLPNDRFFAVRPEGSVSTLKIQRTERGDSAVYLCASSERDFTDTQYFGPGTRLTVL.

This clonotype has just a few counts. The chain links TRBV6-1 to TRBJ1-5, with D uncertain. CDR1 and CDR2 (germline): MNHNS, SASEGT. Trimming took 3 bases from V and 0 from J, leaving 18 bases between them. The CDR3 has 18 amino acids. The CDR3 is CASSEEGGWRYSNQPQHF. The CDR3 bases are TGTGCCAGCAGTGAGGAGGGCGGCTGGAGATATAGCAATCAGCCCCAGCATTTT.

The table lists this clonotype with a few counts. This chain connects TRBV20-1 to TRBJ1-1; no firm D call. The CDR3 runs 13 residues. CDR1 is DFQATT, CDR2 SNEGSKA, per germline (reference sequence). Trimming shortened V by 5 bases and J by 0 bases, and 10 bases separated the two germline ends. The CDR3 reads CSASPTVNTEAFF. As DNA, the CDR3 is TGCAGTGCTTCTCCTACAGTGAACACTGAAGCTTTCTTT.

This chain uses TRBV3-1 with TRBJ2-5, with D unresolved. The CDR3 is 14 residues long. The germline V and J ends were trimmed by 0 bases and 4 bases, with 9 bases remaining between them. CDR1 and CDR2 from the germline V gene are LGHDT and YNNKEL (reference sequence). The CDR3, as DNA: TGTGCCAGCAGCCAAGAGACATTCCGAGAGACCCAGTACTTC. Amino acids: CASSQETFRETQYF.

The chain combines TRBV29-1 with TRBJ2-3, with D possibly matching TRBD2 (5 bases). Germline CDR1 and CDR2: SQVTM and ANQGSEA. Deletions cut 2 bases from V and 2 bases from J, with 14 bases between. This CDR3 spans 15 amino acids. In DNA form, the CDR3 reads TGCAGCGTTGAACGGGGTGGAGTCGCCACAGATACGCAGTATTTT. Its translation: CSVERGGVATDTQYF.

The V call is TRBV6-5, the J call TRBJ1-1; D possibly corresponds to TRBD1 (5 bases). Germline V lookup: CDR1 MNHEY, CDR2 SVGAGI. Trimming shortened V by 6 bases and J by 3 bases, and 11 bases separated the two germline ends. This CDR3 comprises 13 residues. The chain's CDR3 is CASSGTLDTEAFF. For the CDR3, the DNA is TGTGCCAGCAGCGGGACGCTAGACACTGAAGCTTTCTTT.